This paragraph covers one TCR beta chain sequence. What it binds is not known. Once RNA had been extracted, it was reverse transcribed into cDNA to act as the sequencing template. Assay used: immunoSEQ multiplex PCR; TCRdb lists only in-frame clones, some missing. The top ten hold 0.95% to 1.5% of the sample, which has 210,000 or so clones, approximately 65% seen once. Noted treatment: oral pan-JAK inhibitor, 5-10 mg twice daily. This specimen comes from a study of CD8+ T cells in alopecia areata. Turning to the study itself: The drug, tofacitinib, lasted 6 to 18 months, followed by 6 months off drug.

Findings and caveats of the study: Scalp and blood retained many expanded lesional clones during tofacitinib. Researchers report lesional scalp, most notably alopecia totalis/universalis, outstripped normal scalp in clonality. For patients receiving tofacitinib, scalp clonality and expanded CD8+ clones among the top 100 significantly decreased.

V lost 7 bases and J 8 bases, leaving 17 bases between the germline ends. The CDR3 totals 13 residues. Per germline, CDR1 SQVTM and CDR2 ANQGSEA. This receptor was identified in a human donor with alopecia areata. The chain recombines TRBV29-1 with TRBJ1-4; tentatively, D is TRBD1 (6 bases). Here the sequenced sample was CD4+ T cells sorted from blood, taken at approximately week 44, from a patient treated with tofacitinib. This CDR3 is CSALQGVGEKLFF. The DNA of the CDR3 is TGCAGCGCCCTACAGGGTGTCGGGGAAAAACTGTTTTTT.